This T cell receptor beta chain was documented in a study of OX40 agonist ivuxolimab in advanced cancers. TCRdb's table, derived via immunoSEQ multiplex PCR, lists solely in-frame clones and lacks some. Among approximately 66,000 clones listed, around 91% were seen once. The TCR was taken from an adult with an advanced solid tumor such as melanoma, head and neck, liver or kidney cancer. The sequenced sample was CD4+ or CD8+ T cells sorted from blood, obtained in a trial of the OX40 agonist ivuxolimab.

CDR3 sequence: CASKYRGLGVTDTQYF. The CDR3 DNA reads TGTGCCAGTAAATACCGGGGGCTCGGTGTCACAGATACGCAGTATTTT. The chain joins TRBV27 to TRBJ2-3; D might be TRBD1 or TRBD2, each matching 6 bases. Trimming removed 9 bases from V and 2 bases from J, with 21 bases in between. Germline CDR1 reads MNHEY; CDR2 reads SMNVEV (reference sequence). The CDR3 covers 16 residues.